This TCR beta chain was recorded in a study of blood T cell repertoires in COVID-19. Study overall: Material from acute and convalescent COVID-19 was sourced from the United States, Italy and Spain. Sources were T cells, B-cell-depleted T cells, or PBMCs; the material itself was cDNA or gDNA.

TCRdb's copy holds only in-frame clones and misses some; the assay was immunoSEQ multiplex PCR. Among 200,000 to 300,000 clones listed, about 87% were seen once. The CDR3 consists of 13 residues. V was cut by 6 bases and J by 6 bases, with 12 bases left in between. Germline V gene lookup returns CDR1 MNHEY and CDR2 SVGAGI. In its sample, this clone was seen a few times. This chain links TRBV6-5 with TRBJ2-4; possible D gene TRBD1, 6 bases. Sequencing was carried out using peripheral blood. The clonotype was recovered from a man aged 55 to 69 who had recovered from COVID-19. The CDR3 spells CASSPFRGNIQYF. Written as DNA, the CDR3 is TGTGCCAGCAGCCCCTTCAGGGGAAACATTCAGTACTTC.